The 25 T cell receptor beta chains below all came from one sample that was sequenced in a study of OX40 agonist ivuxolimab in advanced cancers. The table came from immunoSEQ multiplex PCR; TCRdb's copy has only in-frame clones and leaves some out. The table lists around 83,000 clones, approximately 88% of them singletons, with less than 5% in the top ten. Here the sequenced sample was CD4+ or CD8+ T cells sorted from blood, taken in a trial of the OX40 agonist ivuxolimab. Receptors originate from an adult with an advanced solid tumor such as melanoma, head and neck, liver or kidney cancer.

The V call is TRBV9, the J call TRBJ2-2; D remains unclear. The CDR3 consists of 14 residues. V dropped 0 bases and J dropped 6 bases, with 9 bases sitting between them. Germline lookup yields CDR1 SGDLS and CDR2 YYNGEE. CDR3 DNA sequence: TGTGCCAGCAGCGTAGATGGGTTTCCCGGGGAGCTGTTTTTT. Its translation: CASSVDGFPGELFF.

This chain joins TRBV13 and TRBJ2-2; weak D call: TRBD2 (5 bases). The germline V and J ends were trimmed by 5 bases and 6 bases, with 10 bases remaining between them. Germline assignment: CDR1 PRHDT and CDR2 FYEKMQ (reference sequence). The CDR3 is made up of 13 amino acids. CDR3 in DNA: TGTGCCAGCAGCCGCCCCGGGGCCGGGGAGCTGTTTTTT. It codes for CASSRPGAGELFF.

The rearrangement links TRBV6-1 to TRBJ2-3; 12 positions agree with TRBD2. CDR1 is MNHNS, CDR2 SASEGT, per germline. The CDR3 length is 16 residues. V lost 4 bases to trimming and J lost 1 base; unmatched junction nucleotides: 3. Written as DNA, the CDR3 is TGTGCCAGCAGTGCGCTAGCGGGAGGGGGCACAGATACGCAGTATTTT. This translates into CASSALAGGGTDTQYF.

This clone was picked up a small number of times. This chain links TRBV7-2 with TRBJ1-2; TRBD1 might be the D (5 bases). The CDR3 has 12 amino acids. With 5 bases removed from V and 4 bases from J, the gap between germline ends came to 8 bases. Per germline, CDR1 SGHTA and CDR2 FQGNSA. CDR3 sequence: CASSPQGYGYTF. DNA for the CDR3: TGTGCCAGCAGCCCCCAGGGCTATGGCTACACCTTC.

This clone was found once. The V call is TRBV13, the J call TRBJ2-4; 8 nucleotides agree with TRBD1. V was clipped by 6 bases and J by 7 bases; unmatched bases: 8. CDR1 and CDR2 from the germline V gene are PRHDT and FYEKMQ (reference sequence). CDR3 length: 14 residues. In DNA form, the CDR3 reads TGTGCCAGCAGTCTAGACAGGGGTAAGAACATTCAGTACTTC. It translates to CASSLDRGKNIQYF.

The rearrangement uses TRBV27 and TRBJ1-1; TRBD1 might be the D (5 bases). This CDR3 has 15 amino acids. Trimming stripped 5 bases from V and 1 base from J, with 14 bases between. Germline CDR1 and CDR2: MNHEY and SMNVEV (reference sequence). The DNA of the CDR3 is TGTGCCAGCAGTCCCCAAGGAGGGGAGAACACTGAAGCTTTCTTT. Translation: CASSPQGGENTEAFF.

V gene TRBV6-1 combines with J gene TRBJ2-1, with 9 nucleotides matching TRBD2. CDR1 is MNHNS, CDR2 SASEGT, per germline. V was pared by 0 bases and J by 7 bases, with 7 bases of the junction left unmatched. The CDR3 runs 16 residues. CDR3: CASSEAPGLATNEQFF. The CDR3 nucleotides are TGTGCCAGCAGTGAAGCACCGGGACTAGCTACTAATGAGCAGTTCTTC.

The CDR3, as DNA: TGCGCCAGCAGCTTGGCGGGAGGGGGCTCCGATGGCTACACCTTC. Translation: CASSLAGGGSDGYTF. The J gene is TRBJ1-2, the V gene TRBV5-1, with 7 bases fitting TRBD1. From germline, CDR1 is SGHRS and CDR2 YFSETQ. The CDR3 has 15 residues. V shed 0 bases and J 6 bases; nucleotides not matched to a gene: 8.

This chain connects TRBV11-2 to TRBJ2-5; D is ambiguous. The CDR3 totals 11 residues. CDR1 SGHAT and CDR2 FQNNGV come from the germline V gene. Trimming took off 7 bases at V and 2 bases at J, with 5 bases between the two ends. Written as DNA, the CDR3 is TGTGCCAGCAAATCACAAGAGACCCAGTACTTC. Translation: CASKSQETQYF.

This chain joins TRBV29-1 and TRBJ1-2, with TRBD1 identical over 7 bases. J lost 8 bases, V lost 3 bases, and 6 bases had no gene match. Germline V gene data show CDR1 as SQVTM and CDR2 as ANQGSEA. The CDR3 has 12 amino acids. The CDR3 DNA reads as TGCAGCGTTGAGGACCAGGGGGGCGGCTACACCTTC. As protein: CSVEDQGGGYTF.

The J gene is TRBJ1-5, the V gene TRBV28; D is unresolved. Germline V CDR1 and CDR2: MDHEN, SYDVKM. The V gene lost 5 bases and the J gene lost 8 bases, with 10 bases spanning the gap. The CDR3 runs 12 residues. CDR3 residues: CASSLREEPQHF. The CDR3 coding sequence is TGTGCCAGCAGTCTGCGGGAGGAGCCCCAGCATTTT.

This chain uses TRBV11-2 with TRBJ2-7; maybe TRBD2 (6 bases). The ends were cut back, 4 bases at V and 5 bases at J, with 15 bases in the middle. CDR1 is SGHAT, CDR2 FQNNGV, per germline. The CDR3 contains 14 residues. The CDR3 spells CASSWAGTGDEQYF. The CDR3 DNA reads TGTGCCAGCAGCTGGGCAGGGACGGGAGACGAGCAGTACTTC.

The DNA of the CDR3 is TGCGCCAGCAGCTACCCTGGAAGGGTCGCATCGAACACCGGGGAGCTGTTTTTT. Its translation: CASSYPGRVASNTGELFF. This chain connects TRBV5-1 to TRBJ2-2; D not resolved. Trimming left V 3 bases short and J 0 bases short, with 18 bases between. Germline V CDR1 and CDR2: SGHRS, YFSETQ. This CDR3 region has 18 residues.

CDR3 sequence reads: CASSLGDTDTQYF. The CDR3 DNA is TGCGCCAGCAGCTTGGGGGACACAGATACGCAGTATTTT. The chain combines TRBV5-1 with TRBJ2-3; D unresolved. This CDR3 has 13 residues. Germline-derived CDR1 and CDR2 are SGHRS and YFSETQ. V lost 0 bases, J lost 2 bases, and 4 bases lay in between.

The rearrangement links TRBV18 to TRBJ2-6; D is unclear. The CDR3 runs 14 residues. Trimming cost V 2 bases and J 0 bases, with 2 bases left between them. Per the germline V gene, CDR1 is KGHSH and CDR2 is LQKENI. The CDR3 nucleotides read TGTGCCAGCTCACCAAGCTCTGGGGCCAACGTCCTGACTTTC. Translating it yields CASSPSSGANVLTF.

In DNA, the CDR3 is TGTGCCAGCAGTTTGGTTGGGGCAGAGACCCAGTACTTC. The encoded protein is CASSLVGAETQYF. V usage is TRBV28 and J usage is TRBJ2-5; possible D gene TRBD1, 5 bases. The V end was cut by 3 bases, the J end by 4 bases, with 9 bases between. Germline loops: CDR1 MDHEN, CDR2 SYDVKM. There are 13 residues in the CDR3.

The chain carries TRBV5-4 and TRBJ1-1, with a weak D call TRBD1 (5 bases). CDR3 length equals 14 residues. Germline CDR1 SGHNT, CDR2 YYREEE (reference sequence). Deletions cut 0 bases from V and 3 bases from J, with 9 bases between. The CDR3 loop is CASSLGGEHTEAFF. The CDR3 DNA sequence: TGTGCCAGCAGCTTGGGAGGGGAGCACACTGAAGCTTTCTTT.

This chain connects TRBV27 to TRBJ2-3, with 9 bases that match TRBD2. Trimming cost V 6 bases and J 3 bases; bases outside gene matches: 16. Germline CDR1 and CDR2: MNHEY and SMNVEV (reference sequence). The CDR3 contains 18 residues. The CDR3 spells CASRIGASAGGPTDTQYF. The CDR3 nucleotides read TGTGCCAGCAGGATTGGGGCGTCGGCGGGAGGGCCGACAGATACGCAGTATTTT.

The J gene is TRBJ2-7, the V gene TRBV6-6; D remains ambiguous. V was pared by 2 bases and J by 6 bases, with 11 bases between. The CDR3 extends over 13 amino acids. Germline loops: CDR1 MNHNY, CDR2 SVGAGI (reference sequence). As DNA, the CDR3 is TGTGCCAGCAGTTACGGTATCGTAGGCGAGCAGTACTTC. Its translation is CASSYGIVGEQYF.

This chain connects TRBV9 to TRBJ1-4; the match to TRBD1 covers 10 bases. The CDR3 is made up of 15 amino acids. V shed 4 bases and J 7 bases; nucleotides not matched to a gene: 7. Germline CDR1 is SGDLS and CDR2 is YYNGEE. Here the CDR3 reads CASSSRTGGVEKLFF. The CDR3 region has the DNA TGTGCCAGCAGCTCACGGACAGGGGGTGTTGAAAAACTGTTTTTT.

V gene TRBV5-3 combines with J gene TRBJ1-1; a weak D match, TRBD1 (5 bases). TRBV5-3 is identified as an open reading frame with a role that is uncertain. The CDR3 consists of 14 residues. The V and J ends lost 4 bases and 0 bases respectively, with 10 bases between them. In nucleotides, the CDR3 is TGTGCCAGAAGCCCGGGACGGGTGAACACTGAAGCTTTCTTT. This sequence encodes CARSPGRVNTEAFF.

V and J are TRBV5-1 and TRBJ1-1, with D unclear. The CDR3 runs 14 residues. Deletions cut 4 bases from V and 3 bases from J, with 13 bases between. Germline CDR1 is SGHRS and CDR2 is YFSETQ. The CDR3 nucleotides are TGCGCCAGCAGCCCCGGACGGGCCTACACTGAAGCTTTCTTT. Its translation: CASSPGRAYTEAFF.

This clone was counted only a few times. The chain couples TRBV30 to TRBJ1-6, with 9 bases lining up with TRBD1. Germline V gives CDR1 GTSNPN, CDR2 SVGIG (reference sequence). CDR3 size: 14 residues. The V and J ends lost 1 base and 5 bases, in that order; junction bases with no gene match: 0. This CDR3 is CAWSGTGDNSPLHF. The CDR3 DNA sequence: TGTGCCTGGAGTGGGACAGGGGATAATTCACCCCTCCACTTT.

This sequence joins TRBV11-2 and TRBJ2-2, with no clear D. V lost 0 bases and J lost 1, with 9 bases in between. The CDR3 is made up of 16 amino acids. Looked up from germline, CDR1 is SGHAT and CDR2 is FQNNGV. The CDR3 region has the DNA TGTGCCAGCAGCTTAGATCGGCCGGAGAACACCGGGGAGCTGTTTTTT. This translates into CASSLDRPENTGELFF. Based on the CDR3 plus reference TRBV11-2 and TRBJ2-2, the full variable domain is EAGVAQSPRYKIIEKRQSVAFWCNPISGHATLYWYQQILGQGPKLLIQFQNNGVVDDSQLPKDRFSAERLKGVDSTLKIQPAKLEDSAVYLCASSLDRPENTGELFFGEGSRLTVL.

The chain combines TRBV15 with TRBJ1-1; 9 positions match TRBD1. Germline values: CDR1 LNHNV, CDR2 YYDKDF (reference sequence). V trimming: 0 bases; J trimming: 6 bases; junction bases outside the gene matches: 5. This CDR3 is built from 15 residues. CDR3 DNA sequence: TGTGCCACCAGCAGAGAAGGGACAGGGATCGCTGAAGCTTTCTTT. As protein: CATSREGTGIAEAFF.